What follows is one T cell receptor beta chain and its context. Its antigen remains unknown. V gave up 6 bases and J gave up 1 base; unmatched junction bases: 7. Germline V gene sequence: CDR1 SQVTM, CDR2 ANQGSEA. This CDR3 is built from 15 residues. Produced via immunoSEQ multiplex PCR; TCRdb's table is partial and in-frame only. In the table there are 72,000 or so clones, 70% to 90% of which are singletons. The sample is drawn from a study of OX40 agonist ivuxolimab in advanced cancers. Study-wide context: An anti-OX40 (CD134) antibody with agonistic activity, ivuxolimab, was administered to patients. A mean age of around 63 years, range about 20 to 85, was recorded, and approximately 85% were male. Broader study findings: At 0.1 to 3.0 mg/kg, clonal expansion of CD4+ and CD8+ blood T cells had occurred by week 6.

This material consisted of CD4+ or CD8+ T cells sorted from blood, taken in a trial of the OX40 agonist ivuxolimab. The TCR sequence derives from an adult with an advanced solid tumor such as melanoma, head and neck, liver or kidney cancer. The chain employs TRBV29-1 and TRBJ2-5; 11 nucleotides line up with TRBD2. As DNA, the CDR3 is TGCAGCGTCCATCGACTAGCGGGACCCCAAGAGACCCAGTACTTC. It codes for CSVHRLAGPQETQYF.